The present T cell receptor (beta chain) was sequenced within a study of radiotherapy plus CTLA-4 blockade in lung cancer. Study-level background: There were objective responses in 18% of patients, and about 31% had disease control.

TCRdb's table, derived via immunoSEQ multiplex PCR, lists solely in-frame clones and lacks some. The sample comprises over 70,000 clones, 70% to 90% of which are singletons, and just over 2% rests with the top ten. Study outcomes and limitations: After radiotherapy and ipilimumab, tumor-derived clones expanded in peripheral blood.

About this clone itself: Antigen: not known.

Those patients who had chemo-refractory metastatic non-small-cell lung cancer were given focal radiation along with CTLA-4 blockade through ipilimumab. Germline loops: CDR1 SEHNR, CDR2 FQNEAQ (reference sequence). This CDR3 contains 17 residues. Trimming at V came to 4 bases and at J to 4 bases, leaving 8 bases not matched to a gene. The chain recombines TRBV7-9 with TRBJ2-6, with 9 bases matching TRBD1. The sample here was peripheral blood, taken from a patient treated with radiotherapy plus ipilimumab. This clonotype was sampled from a human donor with non-small cell lung cancer who had a partial response to radiotherapy plus ipilimumab. CDR3 DNA sequence: TGTGCCAGCAGCTCCGGGACAGGGTTAACCGGGGCCAACGTCCTGACTTTC. This gives the protein CASSSGTGLTGANVLTF.